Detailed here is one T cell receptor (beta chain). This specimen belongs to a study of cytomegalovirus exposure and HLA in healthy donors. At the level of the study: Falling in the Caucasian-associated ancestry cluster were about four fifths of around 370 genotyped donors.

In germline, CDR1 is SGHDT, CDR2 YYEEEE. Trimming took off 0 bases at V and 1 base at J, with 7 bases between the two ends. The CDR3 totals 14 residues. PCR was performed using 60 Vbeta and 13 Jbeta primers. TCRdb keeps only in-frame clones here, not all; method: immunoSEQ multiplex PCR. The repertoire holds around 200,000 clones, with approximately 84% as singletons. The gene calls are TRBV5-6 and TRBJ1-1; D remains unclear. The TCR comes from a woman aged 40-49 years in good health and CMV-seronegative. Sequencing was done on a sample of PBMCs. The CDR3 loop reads CASSLGSSNTEAFF. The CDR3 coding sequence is TGTGCCAGCAGCTTGGGGAGCTCGAACACTGAAGCTTTCTTT.